A selection of T cell receptor delta chains follows, all from one sample in a study of gamma-delta chains in newborns, infants, children. TCRdb re-processed the reads via CATT. The sample includes more than 4,500 delta-chain clones, roughly 2.7% of them seen just once. The specimen was blood. These receptor sequences come from a child who was a newborn, infant or young child, either healthy, febrile or measles-vaccinated (not recorded which). Both conserved end residues are trimmed from each CDR3.

J,V,CDR3
TRDJ3,TRDV2,ACDTVGDTPVSWDTRQMF
TRDJ3,TRDV2,ACDTWGTSSWDTRQMF
TRDJ1,TRDV2,ACDHLLGDTYTDKLI
TRDJ3,TRDV2,ACDTVGTSLTGGSSWDTRQMF
TRDJ1,TRDV2,ARDILGYTDKLI
TRDJ1,TRDV2,ACDTVGGNADKLI
TRDJ3,TRDV2,ACDVLGESSWDTRQMF
TRDJ3,TRDV2,ACDTTGDSSWDTRQMF
TRDJ1,TRDV1,ALGERGDKLI
TRDJ2,TRDV2,ACDTWGIRTAQLF
TRDJ1,TRDV1,ALGPPPGGTYTDKLI
TRDJ3,TRDV2,ACDTVGPWDTRQMF
TRDJ2,TRDV2,ACDTVCPGGLALTAQLF
TRDJ1,TRDV3,AFWSNQEVLGDRGYTDKLI
TRDJ1,TRDV1,ALGGSFLGTGGTYTDKLI
TRDJ1,TRDV2,ACDVLGEYTDKLI
TRDJ1,TRDV2,ACDKILGDKDDKLI
TRDJ1,TRDV2,ACDLLGALTDKLI
TRDJ3,TRDV2,ACDTAYWGIDRSWDTRQMF
TRDJ3,TRDV2,ACDTVLYHSWDTRQMF